This T cell receptor beta chain was recorded in a study of shared clonotypes between healthy human individuals. The study, taken as a whole, reports: Of the naive CD4 clonotypes, roughly 5.2% were shared across a few donors.

Libraries were prepared by immunoSEQ multiplex PCR; TCRdb keeps only in-frame clonotypes and omits some of them. Here the sample spans hundreds of thousands of clones, approximately 96% being singletons. CD45RO-negative, CCR7-selected cells formed the naive CD8 fraction, which excluded terminally differentiated effector memory CD45RA+ cells. Of note for this clone: Its specificity is unknown.

V was pared by 5 bases and J by 2 bases, with 5 bases of the junction left unmatched. Looked up from germline, CDR1 is SGHDT and CDR2 is YYEEEE. The CDR3 is 14 residues long. V is TRBV5-6 and J is TRBJ1-1; TRBD1 matches 8 bases. This receptor was obtained from a woman aged 30 to 39 in good health. The sample was naive CD8+ T cells sorted from blood. The CDR3 here is CASSWDRSNTEAFF. CDR3 nucleotides: TGTGCCAGCAGTTGGGACAGGTCAAACACTGAAGCTTTCTTT.